The 14 T cell receptor beta chains in this list originate from one sample, sequenced in a study of blood T cell repertoires in COVID-19. Only in-frame clones appear in the TCRdb table, and some are missing; sequencing was by immunoSEQ multiplex PCR. The table shows around 260,000 clones, with 86% occurring only once. The sample comprised peripheral blood. These receptors came from a woman in her thirties with active or convalescent COVID-19.

The genes are TRBV14 and TRBJ2-2, with D possibly matching TRBD1 (5 bases). Trimming took off 0 bases at V and 2 bases at J, with 13 bases between the two ends. The CDR3 is made up of 17 amino acids. Germline CDR1 is SGHDN and CDR2 is FVKESK. CDR3 protein: CASSQDEGHINTGELFF. The CDR3 DNA follows: TGTGCCAGCAGCCAAGACGAAGGACACATAAACACCGGGGAGCTGTTTTTT.

This chain links TRBV4-3 with TRBJ2-7; 8 positions agree with TRBD1. The CDR3 covers 13 residues. Germline V lookup: CDR1 LGHNA, CDR2 YSLEER. With V trimmed by 4 bases and J by 1 base, 0 bases remained unmatched. The CDR3 reads CASSRDRSYEQYF. The CDR3, as DNA: TGCGCCAGCAGCCGGGACAGGTCCTACGAGCAGTACTTC.

The chain is built from TRBV20-1 and TRBJ2-1, with D hard to call. The CDR3 has 11 residues. Looked up from germline, CDR1 is DFQATT and CDR2 is SNEGSKA (reference sequence). V was shortened by 5 bases and J by 5 bases, with 7 bases between the two germline ends. This CDR3 is CSAYRDNEQFF. For the CDR3, the DNA is TGCAGTGCTTACAGAGACAATGAGCAGTTCTTC.

The genes are TRBV4-2 and TRBJ1-2, with no clear D. The CDR3 covers 15 residues. Germline CDR1 reads LGHNA; CDR2 reads YNFKEQ. The germline V and J ends were trimmed by 1 base and 6 bases, with 15 bases remaining between them. CDR3 sequence: CASSQVGADGHGYTF. The CDR3 DNA reads TGTGCCAGCAGCCAAGTCGGAGCGGATGGACATGGCTACACCTTC.

V is TRBV4-3 and J is TRBJ1-6, with D perhaps matching TRBD1 (6 bases). The V end was cut by 0 bases, the J end by 7 bases, with 7 bases between. Germline CDR1 is LGHNA and CDR2 is YSLEER. This CDR3 spans 14 amino acids. The CDR3 region is CASSQDTGNSPLHF. CDR3 DNA sequence: TGCGCCAGCAGCCAAGATACAGGGAATTCACCCCTCCACTTT.

The chain couples TRBV5-4 to TRBJ2-7, with D maybe TRBD2 (7 bases). The V end lost 0 bases, the J end lost 6 bases, and 25 bases lay between the germline ends. CDR1 and CDR2 from the germline V gene are SGHNT and YYREEE (reference sequence). This CDR3 spans 18 amino acids. CDR3 region: CASSLAEQGGGKIGEQYF. The CDR3 region has the DNA TGTGCCAGCAGCTTGGCCGAACAGGGAGGGGGTAAAATCGGCGAGCAGTACTTC.

The chain links TRBV5-1 to TRBJ1-3; tentatively, D is TRBD1 (5 bases). CDR1 and CDR2 (germline): SGHRS, YFSETQ. The CDR3 runs 15 residues. Deletions cut 0 bases from V and 1 base from J, with 8 bases between. The CDR3 loop reads CASSLAAGSGNTIYF. The CDR3 nucleotides are TGCGCCAGCAGCTTGGCCGCAGGGTCTGGAAACACCATATATTTT.

This sequence joins TRBV14 and TRBJ2-7; D may be TRBD1 (6 bases). The CDR3 is 15 residues long. Trimming shortened V by 6 bases and J by 5 bases, and 20 bases separated the two germline ends. Germline-derived CDR1 and CDR2 are SGHDN and FVKESK. CDR3 sequence reads: CASSRPWQGRDEQYF. DNA of the CDR3: TGTGCCAGCAGTCGCCCTTGGCAGGGGAGAGACGAGCAGTACTTC.

V is TRBV19 and J is TRBJ2-5; D might be TRBD2 (6 bases). CDR3 size: 14 residues. The germline V and J ends were trimmed by 3 bases and 5 bases, with 13 bases remaining between them. Germline lookup yields CDR1 LNHDA and CDR2 SQIVND (reference sequence). The CDR3 sequence: CASSIAGTRETQYF. DNA of the CDR3: TGTGCCAGTAGTATCGCAGGGACTCGGGAGACCCAGTACTTC.

The V gene is TRBV15, the J gene TRBJ2-7, with 13 positions matching TRBD2. This CDR3 contains 17 residues. Germline CDR1 reads LNHNV; CDR2 reads YYDKDF (reference sequence). V gave up 0 bases and J gave up 7 bases; unmatched junction bases: 9. In nucleotides, the CDR3 is TGTGCCACCAGCAGAGACCCCGGGACTAGCGGGGCTGGGGAGCAGTACTTC. Its translation is CATSRDPGTSGAGEQYF.

This chain uses TRBV5-6 with TRBJ2-2; a weak D match, TRBD2 (5 bases). This CDR3 is 14 amino acids long. Trimming stripped 4 bases from V and 4 bases from J, with 11 bases between. Germline V lookup: CDR1 SGHDT, CDR2 YYEEEE. The chain's CDR3 is CASSRLTLTGELFF. CDR3 DNA sequence: TGTGCCAGCAGCCGACTAACTCTCACCGGGGAGCTGTTTTTT.

The V gene is TRBV12-3 or TRBV12-4, the J gene TRBJ2-2; D is uncertain. This CDR3 has 13 residues. Trimming took 5 bases from V and 6 from J, leaving 10 bases between them. CDR3 loop: CASSLQVSGELFF. The CDR3 nucleotides read TGTGCCAGCAGTCTCCAGGTTTCCGGGGAGCTGTTTTTT.

The J gene is TRBJ2-3, the V gene TRBV24-1; D may be TRBD1 (6 bases). V was cut by 9 bases and J by 2 bases, with 11 bases left in between. The germline CDR1 and CDR2 sequences are KGHDR and SFDVKD. This CDR3 has 13 amino acids. The CDR3 nucleotides are TGTGCCACCGGTAGGGGGTCCACAGATACGCAGTATTTT. Translation: CATGRGSTDTQYF.

The rearrangement links TRBV7-9 to TRBJ1-6, with TRBD1 as a possible D gene (5 bases). V lost 1 base and J 7 bases, leaving 11 bases between the germline ends. Germline loops: CDR1 SEHNR, CDR2 FQNEAQ (reference sequence). This CDR3 comprises 15 residues. CDR3 region: CASSLGQGGNSPLHF. The CDR3, as DNA: TGTGCCAGCAGCTTAGGGCAGGGAGGAAATTCACCCCTCCACTTT.